The 5 T cell receptor beta chains listed next were all sequenced from one sample in a study of T cell responses to AZD1222 COVID-19 vaccine. Assay: immunoSEQ multiplex PCR; the TCRdb copy retains only in-frame clones and omits some. The repertoire holds approximately 100,000 clones, with 80% to 90% as singletons. Specimen: peripheral blood, collected 28 days after the second AZD1222 dose. The receptors come from an adult who received the AZD1222 COVID-19 vaccine.

V usage is TRBV11-3 and J usage is TRBJ2-1, with a tentative D call TRBD2 (6 bases). The germline V gene has CDR1 SGHNT and CDR2 YENEEA. The CDR3 consists of 13 residues. The germline V and J ends were trimmed by 1 base and 9 bases, with 10 bases remaining between them. CDR3 in DNA: TGTGCCAGCAGCTTAGCGGAGGGCGTTGAGCAGTTCTTC. The encoded protein is CASSLAEGVEQFF.

The chain couples TRBV5-6 to TRBJ2-1; D is undetermined. The germline CDR1 and CDR2 sequences are SGHDT and YYEEEE. With 2 bases removed from V and 7 bases from J, the gap between germline ends came to 13 bases. The CDR3 totals 14 residues. The CDR3 DNA sequence: TGTGCCAGCAGCTTAGGGTCAGGACGGAATGAGCAGTTCTTC. Translating gives CASSLGSGRNEQFF.

This clone was seen once. The chain links TRBV5-8 to TRBJ1-1, with D possibly matching TRBD1 (5 bases). Per the germline V gene, CDR1 is SGHTS and CDR2 is YDEGEE. This CDR3 region has 15 residues. V was trimmed by 4 bases and J by 8 bases, leaving 21 bases between them. The CDR3 nucleotides are TGTGCCAGCAGCCCCATGTGGCGGACACCCAGGGAAGCTTTCTTT. This translates into CASSPMWRTPREAFF. Together with reference TRBV5-8 and TRBJ1-1, the CDR3 gives the full variable domain: EAGVTQSPTHLIKTRGQQATLRCSPISGHTSVYWYQQALGLGLQFLLWYDEGEERNRGNFPPRFSGRQFPNYSSELNVNALELEDSALYLCASSPMWRTPREAFFGQGTRLTVV.

V is TRBV25-1 and J is TRBJ1-4; no definite D call. The CDR3 has 14 residues. Trimming stripped 3 bases from V and 8 bases from J, with 13 bases between. The germline CDR1 and CDR2 sequences are MGHDK and SYGVNS. The CDR3 reads CASSEGSRREKLFF. DNA for the CDR3: TGTGCCAGCAGTGAGGGCAGTCGCCGGGAAAAACTGTTTTTT.

This sequence joins TRBV19 and TRBJ1-5; D is possibly TRBD1 (5 bases). There are 15 residues in the CDR3. Trimming removed 5 bases from V and 0 bases from J, with 11 bases in between. The V gene's germline CDR1 is LNHDA and CDR2 SQIVND (reference sequence). The CDR3 nucleotides read TGTGCCAGTAGTCGAACCAGGGTTAGCAATCAGCCCCAGCATTTT. It yields the protein CASSRTRVSNQPQHF.